The 15 T cell receptor beta chains reported below all come from one sample, sequenced in a study of cytomegalovirus exposure and HLA in healthy donors. With 60 Vbeta and 13 Jbeta primers, the PCR was carried out. The repertoire was sequenced with immunoSEQ multiplex PCR; TCRdb's copy has only in-frame clones and lacks some. The table shows approximately 260,000 clones, with around 90% occurring only once. Source material: PBMCs. The receptors were sampled from a girl aged 2-9 years in good health and CMV-seronegative.

This clone was counted a single time. The chain carries TRBV6-1 and TRBJ2-1; TRBD2 aligns across 9 bases. In germline, CDR1 is MNHNS, CDR2 SASEGT. CDR3 size: 16 residues. With 2 bases clipped from V and 2 bases from J, the junction kept 4 bases outside the gene matches. The CDR3 here is CASSEFIAGAYNEQFF. CDR3 DNA sequence: TGTGCCAGCAGTGAATTTATAGCGGGGGCCTACAATGAGCAGTTCTTC.

The genes are TRBV7-9 and TRBJ2-2; 10 bases are shared with TRBD1. This CDR3 spans 15 amino acids. Unmatched junction bases numbered 2, after V lost 3 bases and J lost 4 bases. The V gene's germline CDR1 is SEHNR and CDR2 FQNEAQ (reference sequence). This CDR3 is CASSLGQGSTGELFF. The CDR3 DNA is TGTGCCAGCAGCTTGGGACAGGGGAGCACCGGGGAGCTGTTTTTT.

This chain joins TRBV7-3 and TRBJ2-1; 12 nucleotides match TRBD2. CDR3 length: 15 amino acids. Germline V lookup: CDR1 SGHTA, CDR2 FQGTGA. Trimming at V came to 6 bases and at J to 8 bases, leaving 8 bases not matched to a gene. The CDR3 sequence: CASSSASGGADEQFF. CDR3 coding DNA: TGTGCCAGCAGTTCTGCTAGCGGGGGGGCCGATGAGCAGTTCTTC.

The gene calls are TRBV5-4 and TRBJ2-5, with D perhaps matching TRBD2 (6 bases). There are 16 residues in the CDR3. The V gene lost 2 bases and the J gene lost 5 bases, with 19 bases spanning the gap. The germline V gene has CDR1 SGHNT and CDR2 YYREEE (reference sequence). This CDR3 is CASSFQRLDFPETQYF. CDR3 in DNA: TGTGCCAGCAGCTTTCAGAGACTAGACTTTCCGGAGACCCAGTACTTC.

The chain recombines TRBV7-8 with TRBJ2-7; a possible D gene is TRBD2 (6 bases). The CDR3 loop spans 14 amino acids. CDR1 and CDR2 from the germline V gene are SGHVS and FQNEAQ. The germline V and J ends were trimmed by 7 bases and 4 bases, with 17 bases remaining between them. The DNA for the CDR3 is TGTGCCAGCAACCTCGGAGGGGCCGGTTACGAGCAGTACTTC. Its translation: CASNLGGAGYEQYF.

The rearrangement uses TRBV9 and TRBJ1-1; tentatively, D is TRBD1 (5 bases). V lost 0 bases and J lost 4, with 13 bases in between. The germline V gene has CDR1 SGDLS and CDR2 YYNGEE. The CDR3 sequence is 15 residues long. In DNA, the CDR3 is TGTGCCAGCAGCGTAGCCGGCAGGGTCCTCACTGAAGCTTTCTTT. Amino acid sequence: CASSVAGRVLTEAFF.

The chain employs TRBV10-1 and TRBJ2-7; no clear D gene. Per germline, CDR1 WNHNN and CDR2 SYGVQD (reference sequence). V lost 4 bases, J lost 5 bases, and 15 bases lay in between. This CDR3 contains 14 residues. The CDR3 DNA reads TGCGCCAGCAGTGTATCTAGACCCATCGACGAGCAGTACTTC. This translates into CASSVSRPIDEQYF.

The rearrangement uses TRBV27 and TRBJ2-1; D possibly corresponds to TRBD1 (8 bases). This CDR3 comprises 15 residues. V was pared by 5 bases and J by 8 bases, with 19 bases between. Germline CDR1 reads MNHEY; CDR2 reads SMNVEV (reference sequence). The CDR3 reads CASSNRTGRVDEQFF. The CDR3 region has the DNA TGTGCCAGCAGTAACCGGACAGGGAGGGTGGATGAGCAGTTCTTC.

The chain carries TRBV2 and TRBJ2-2, with 9 bases identical to TRBD1. Germline trimming cut 4 bases from V and 3 bases from J; bases unmatched to any gene: 3. The germline V gene has CDR1 SNHLY and CDR2 FYNNEI. The CDR3 runs to 15 residues. CDR3 protein: CASSGDRVDTGELFF. Here the CDR3 DNA reads TGTGCCAGCAGTGGGGACAGGGTGGACACCGGGGAGCTGTTTTTT.

The chain uses TRBV28 and TRBJ1-3; D gene unclear. Germline V gives CDR1 MDHEN, CDR2 SYDVKM. This CDR3 is built from 15 residues. Trimming cost V 7 bases and J 0 bases, with 13 bases left between them. Written as DNA, the CDR3 is TGTGCCAGCAAAACTAGCTATACCTCTGGAAACACCATATATTTT. Translation gives CASKTSYTSGNTIYF.

This chain joins TRBV14 and TRBJ2-1; 10 bases are shared with TRBD1. The ends lost 4 bases at V and 7 bases at J; junction bases unmatched: 10. This CDR3 comprises 16 residues. CDR1 SGHDN and CDR2 FVKESK come from the germline V gene. The CDR3 region is CASSRTGTGVMNEQFF. CDR3 DNA: TGTGCCAGCAGCCGAACTGGGACAGGGGTTATGAATGAGCAGTTCTTC.

This clone was counted only a few times. The chain is built from TRBV30 and TRBJ2-1, with D possibly TRBD2 on 7 matching bases. The V end was cut by 4 bases, the J end by 15 bases, with 22 bases between. CDR3 size: 13 residues. The germline CDR1 and CDR2 sequences are GTSNPN and SVGIG (reference sequence). CDR3 in amino acids: CAWNGGGAGVLFF. The CDR3 DNA follows: TGTGCCTGGAATGGTGGGGGGGCCGGGGTATTGTTCTTC.

DNA of the CDR3: TGTGCCAGCAGCTTGACTAGCGGGGGCTACGAGCAGTACTTC. It yields the protein CASSLTSGGYEQYF. The chain has TRBV5-6 and TRBJ2-7; TRBD2 aligns across 11 bases. Per the germline V gene, CDR1 is SGHDT and CDR2 is YYEEEE. The CDR3 extends over 14 amino acids. Trimming removed 1 base from V and 3 bases from J; junction bases left unmatched: 0.

The V gene is TRBV6-5, the J gene TRBJ1-2; D remains ambiguous. The CDR3 is made up of 14 amino acids. Looked up from germline, CDR1 is MNHEY and CDR2 is SVGAGI. The V and J ends lost 3 bases and 4 bases respectively, with 12 bases between them. CDR3 coding DNA: TGTGCCAGCAGTTATGGGCCGCCCAGCTATGGCTACACCTTC. Translation gives CASSYGPPSYGYTF.

This chain links TRBV5-1 with TRBJ1-1; the D is unclear. V lost 4 bases and J 1 base, leaving 11 bases between the germline ends. This CDR3 has 14 residues. CDR1 is SGHRS, CDR2 YFSETQ, per germline. This chain's CDR3 is CASSPCSGNTEAFF. The CDR3 DNA reads TGCGCCAGCAGCCCCTGCAGTGGGAACACTGAAGCTTTCTTT.